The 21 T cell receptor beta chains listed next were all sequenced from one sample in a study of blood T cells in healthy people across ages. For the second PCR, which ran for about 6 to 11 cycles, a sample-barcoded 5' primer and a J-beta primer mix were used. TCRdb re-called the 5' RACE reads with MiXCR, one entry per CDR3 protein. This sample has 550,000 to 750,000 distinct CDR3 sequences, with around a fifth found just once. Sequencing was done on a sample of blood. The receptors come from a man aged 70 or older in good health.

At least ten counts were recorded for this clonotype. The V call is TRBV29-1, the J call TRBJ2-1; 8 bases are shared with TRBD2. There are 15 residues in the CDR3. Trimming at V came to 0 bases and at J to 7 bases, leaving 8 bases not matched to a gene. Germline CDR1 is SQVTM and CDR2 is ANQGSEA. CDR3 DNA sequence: TGCAGCGTTGAAGAAATGAGCGGGAGCCGGAATGAGCAGTTCTTC. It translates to CSVEEMSGSRNEQFF.

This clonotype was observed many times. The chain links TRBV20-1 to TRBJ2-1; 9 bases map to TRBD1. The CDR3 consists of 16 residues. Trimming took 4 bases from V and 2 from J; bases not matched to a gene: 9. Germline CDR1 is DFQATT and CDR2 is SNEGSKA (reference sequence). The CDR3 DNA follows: TGCAGTGCTACGGACCCCGGGACAGGGCCCTACAATGAGCAGTTCTTC. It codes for CSATDPGTGPYNEQFF.

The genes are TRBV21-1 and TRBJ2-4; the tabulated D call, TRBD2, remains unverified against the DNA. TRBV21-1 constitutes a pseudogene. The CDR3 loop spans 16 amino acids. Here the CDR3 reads CASSKVRVLAKNIQYF. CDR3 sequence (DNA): TGTGCCAGCAGCAAAGTGAGGGTACTAGCCAAAAACATTCAGTACTTC.

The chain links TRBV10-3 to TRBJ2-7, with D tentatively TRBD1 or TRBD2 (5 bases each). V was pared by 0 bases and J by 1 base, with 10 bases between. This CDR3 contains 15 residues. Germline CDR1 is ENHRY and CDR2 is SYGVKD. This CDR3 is CAISESPGPSYEQYF. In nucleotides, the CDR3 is TGTGCCATCAGTGAGTCTCCGGGACCATCCTACGAGCAGTACTTC.

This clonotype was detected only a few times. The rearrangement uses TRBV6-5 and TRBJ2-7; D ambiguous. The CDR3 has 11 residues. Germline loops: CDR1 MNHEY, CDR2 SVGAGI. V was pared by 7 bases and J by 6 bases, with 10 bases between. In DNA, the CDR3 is TGTGCCAGCATGTTGGGTGGCGAGCAGTACTTC. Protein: CASMLGGEQYF.

In nucleotides, the CDR3 is TGTGCCTGGAGGGGACTAGATGGAGAGACCCAGTACTTC. Protein product: CAWRGLDGETQYF. The chain recombines TRBV30 with TRBJ2-5; 8 nucleotides line up with TRBD2. Germline trimming cut 3 bases from V and 4 bases from J; bases unmatched to any gene: 4. There are 13 residues in the CDR3. Looked up from germline, CDR1 is GTSNPN and CDR2 is SVGIG (reference sequence).

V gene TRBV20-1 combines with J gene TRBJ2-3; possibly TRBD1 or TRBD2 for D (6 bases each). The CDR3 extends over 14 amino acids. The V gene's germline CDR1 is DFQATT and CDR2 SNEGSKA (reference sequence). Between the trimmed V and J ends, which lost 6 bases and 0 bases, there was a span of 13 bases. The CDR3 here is CSAKLGGSTDTQYF. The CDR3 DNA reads TGCAGTGCCAAATTAGGGGGGAGCACAGATACGCAGTATTTT.

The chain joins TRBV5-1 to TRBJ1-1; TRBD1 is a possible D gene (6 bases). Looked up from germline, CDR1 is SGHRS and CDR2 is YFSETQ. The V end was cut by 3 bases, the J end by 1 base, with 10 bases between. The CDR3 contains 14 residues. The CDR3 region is CASSSGGSNTEAFF. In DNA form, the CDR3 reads TGCGCCAGCAGCTCTGGGGGCTCGAACACTGAAGCTTTCTTT.

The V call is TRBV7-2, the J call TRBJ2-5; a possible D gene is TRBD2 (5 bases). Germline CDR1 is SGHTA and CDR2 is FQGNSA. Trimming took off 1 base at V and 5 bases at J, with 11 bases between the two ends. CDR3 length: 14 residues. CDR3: CASSLELPSETQYF. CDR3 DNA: TGTGCCAGCAGCTTAGAGCTTCCTAGCGAGACCCAGTACTTC.

The CDR3 loop is CASSMQESYGYTF. The CDR3 DNA sequence: TGCGCCAGCAGTATGCAGGAGAGCTATGGCTACACCTTC. The chain is built from TRBV4-3 and TRBJ1-2; no firm D call. Deletions cut 6 bases from V and 4 bases from J, with 12 bases between. This CDR3 contains 13 residues. The germline V gene encodes CDR1 LGHNA and CDR2 YSLEER.

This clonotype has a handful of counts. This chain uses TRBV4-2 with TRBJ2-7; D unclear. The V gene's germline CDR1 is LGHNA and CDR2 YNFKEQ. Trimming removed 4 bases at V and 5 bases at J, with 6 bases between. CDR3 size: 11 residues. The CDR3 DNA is TGTGCCAGCAGCCGAGACCACGAGCAGTACTTC. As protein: CASSRDHEQYF.

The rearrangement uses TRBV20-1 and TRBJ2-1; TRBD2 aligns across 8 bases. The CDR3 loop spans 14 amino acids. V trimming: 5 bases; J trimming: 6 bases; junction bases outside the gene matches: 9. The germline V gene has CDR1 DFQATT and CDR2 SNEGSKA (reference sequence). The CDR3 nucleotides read TGCAGTGCTCCCCGGGGTCGGGAGGGCAATGAGCAGTTCTTC. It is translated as CSAPRGREGNEQFF.

CDR3 nucleotides: TGTGCCAGCAACTCGGGGGGCTCAGTCAGGGAGCAGTACTTC. This translates into CASNSGGSVREQYF. This chain links TRBV28 with TRBJ2-7; weak D call: TRBD2 (7 bases). This CDR3 spans 14 amino acids. Deletions cut 7 bases from V and 7 bases from J, with 20 bases between. Germline V lookup: CDR1 MDHEN, CDR2 SYDVKM.

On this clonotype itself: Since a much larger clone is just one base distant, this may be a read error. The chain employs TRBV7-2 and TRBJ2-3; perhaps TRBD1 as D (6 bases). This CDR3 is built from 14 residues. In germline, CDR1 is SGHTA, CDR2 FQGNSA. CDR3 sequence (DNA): TGTGCCAACAGCTTAGGGGGTAGCACAGATACGCAGTATTTT. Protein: CANSLGGSTDTQYF.

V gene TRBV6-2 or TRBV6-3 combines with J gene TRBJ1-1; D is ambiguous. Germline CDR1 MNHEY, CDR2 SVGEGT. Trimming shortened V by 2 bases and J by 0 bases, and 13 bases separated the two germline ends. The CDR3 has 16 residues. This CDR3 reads CASSYGLLGLNTEAFF. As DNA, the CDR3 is TGTGCCAGCAGTTACGGGCTCCTAGGGTTGAACACTGAAGCTTTCTTT.

CDR3 residues: CASSPEGGLYNEQFF. The CDR3 DNA is TGTGCCAGCAGTCCCGAGGGAGGGCTTTACAATGAGCAGTTCTTC. The V call is TRBV12-3 or TRBV12-4, the J call TRBJ2-1, with 7 nucleotides matching TRBD2. The CDR3 has 15 residues. V lost 5 bases, J lost 4 bases, and 8 bases stayed unmatched.

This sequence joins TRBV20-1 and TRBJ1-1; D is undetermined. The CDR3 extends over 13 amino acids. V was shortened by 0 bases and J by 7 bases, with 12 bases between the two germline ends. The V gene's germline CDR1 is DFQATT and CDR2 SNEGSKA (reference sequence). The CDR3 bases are TGCAGTGCTAGAGATCCCCAGAAGAGTGAAGCTTTCTTT. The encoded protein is CSARDPQKSEAFF.

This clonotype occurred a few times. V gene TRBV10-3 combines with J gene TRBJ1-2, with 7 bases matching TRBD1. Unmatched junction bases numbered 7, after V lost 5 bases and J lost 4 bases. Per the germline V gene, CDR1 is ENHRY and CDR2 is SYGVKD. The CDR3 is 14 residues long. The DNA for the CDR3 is TGTGCCATCAGTCCTACAGGGGACCTCTATGGCTACACCTTC. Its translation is CAISPTGDLYGYTF.

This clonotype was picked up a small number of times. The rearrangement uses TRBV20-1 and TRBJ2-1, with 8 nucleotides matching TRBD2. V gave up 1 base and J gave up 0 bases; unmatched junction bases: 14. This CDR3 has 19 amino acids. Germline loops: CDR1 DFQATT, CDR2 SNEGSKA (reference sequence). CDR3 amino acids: CSARVWGGAGVSSYNEQFF. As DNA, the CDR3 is TGCAGTGCTAGAGTTTGGGGGGGAGCGGGAGTGAGCTCCTACAATGAGCAGTTCTTC.

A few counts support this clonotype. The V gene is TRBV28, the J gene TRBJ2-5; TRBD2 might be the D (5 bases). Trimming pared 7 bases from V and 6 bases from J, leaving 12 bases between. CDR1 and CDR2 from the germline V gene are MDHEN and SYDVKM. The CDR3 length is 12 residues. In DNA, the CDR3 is TGTGCCAGCACCTCGAACGGGAAGACCCAGTACTTC. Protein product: CASTSNGKTQYF.

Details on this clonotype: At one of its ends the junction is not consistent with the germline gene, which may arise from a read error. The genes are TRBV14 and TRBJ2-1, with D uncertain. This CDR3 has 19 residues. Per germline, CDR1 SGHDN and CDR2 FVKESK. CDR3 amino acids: CASSQVNSPWDSSYNERFF. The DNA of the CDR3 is TGTGCCAGCAGCCAAGTCAACAGTCCTTGGGATAGCTCCTACAATGAGCGGTTCTTC. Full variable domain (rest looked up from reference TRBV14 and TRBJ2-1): EAGVTQFPSHSVIEKGQTVTLRCDPISGHDNLYWYRRVMGKEIKFLLHFVKESKQDESGMPNNRFLAERTGGTYSTLKVQPAELEDSGVYFCASSQVNSPWDSSYNERFFGPGTRLTVL.